This passage covers 22 T cell receptor beta chains from one sample sequenced in a study of identifying expanded T cells in peripheral blood. Data came from immunoSEQ multiplex PCR; TCRdb stores just in-frame clones and leaves some out. The top ten clones hold 15% to 20% of a sample with about 85,000 clones, approximately 90% of them seen once. Sequences were obtained from blood. These TCRs come from a person aged 18 to 70 in good health.

This clone has a single count. This rearrangement joins TRBV29-1 to TRBJ2-5, with D tentatively TRBD1 (6 bases). The last part of the DNA fits TRBJ2-7 better; the J call may be wrong. Germline V CDR1 and CDR2: SQVTM, ANQGSEA. This CDR3 has 15 residues. CDR3 sequence (DNA): TGCAGCGTTGAGTTGGGGCCAGGGGTTACCTACGAGCAGTACTTC. It translates to CSVELGPGVTYEQYF.

This chain uses TRBV7-2 with TRBJ1-5; D gene uncertain. Germline CDR1 SGHTA, CDR2 FQGNSA. The CDR3 is made up of 13 amino acids. Trimming shortened V by 4 bases and J by 9 bases, and 13 bases separated the two germline ends. The CDR3 DNA is TGTGCCAGCAGCTCCTTGACCAATACGCCCCAGCATTTT. This translates into CASSSLTNTPQHF.

This chain joins TRBV5-4 and TRBJ2-1, with D maybe TRBD2 (5 bases). Germline V CDR1 and CDR2: SGHNT, YYREEE (reference sequence). Trimming removed 4 bases from V and 8 bases from J, with 19 bases in between. This CDR3 is built from 15 residues. Written as DNA, the CDR3 is TGTGCCAGCAGCACGCGGACTGGTTTAAACGATGAGCAGTTCTTC. It is translated as CASSTRTGLNDEQFF.

This chain links TRBV19 with TRBJ2-7; 11 bases map to TRBD1. The CDR3 is 14 amino acids. Germline values: CDR1 LNHDA, CDR2 SQIVND (reference sequence). Germline trimming cut 4 bases from V and 6 bases from J; bases unmatched to any gene: 5. The CDR3 reads CASSTGQGGPEQYF. CDR3 nucleotide sequence: TGTGCCAGTAGTACGGGACAGGGGGGCCCCGAGCAGTACTTC.

The chain combines TRBV11-2 with TRBJ1-4, with D possibly being TRBD1 (5 bases). The V end lost 1 base, the J end lost 8 bases, and 14 bases lay between the germline ends. The CDR3 runs to 15 residues. The V gene's germline CDR1 is SGHAT and CDR2 FQNNGV. CDR3 nucleotides: TGTGCCAGCAGCTTAGTGGGGGTAGGGAGCGAAAAACTGTTTTTT. This translates into CASSLVGVGSEKLFF. The full variable domain, completed using reference TRBV11-2 and TRBJ1-4, is EAGVAQSPRYKIIEKRQSVAFWCNPISGHATLYWYQQILGQGPKLLIQFQNNGVVDDSQLPKDRFSAERLKGVDSTLKIQPAKLEDSAVYLCASSLVGVGSEKLFFGSGTQLSVL.

The chain recombines TRBV4-1 with TRBJ2-7; D remains unclear. The CDR3 consists of 14 residues. CDR1 and CDR2 from the germline V gene are MGHRA and YSYEKL. The germline V and J ends were trimmed by 3 bases and 6 bases, with 15 bases remaining between them. DNA for the CDR3: TGCGCCAGCAGCCAGGATCCAGGTATCTCCGAGCAGTACTTC. Protein product: CASSQDPGISEQYF.

The genes are TRBV4-3 and TRBJ1-2; possible D gene TRBD1, 6 bases. V was clipped by 0 bases and J by 4 bases, with 15 bases between them. This CDR3 is 16 amino acids long. Germline CDR1 LGHNA, CDR2 YSLEER. CDR3 DNA: TGCGCCAGCAGCCAAGATCTCGTGGGGGGGGCCTATGGCTACACCTTC. Residues: CASSQDLVGGAYGYTF.

The CDR3 sequence is CASTRGGNTDTQYF. The CDR3 region has the DNA TGTGCCAGTACGAGGGGTGGGAACACAGATACGCAGTATTTT. The chain joins TRBV19 to TRBJ2-3; the D gene could be TRBD1 or TRBD2 (5 bases each). With 7 bases removed from V and 2 bases from J, the gap between germline ends came to 13 bases. The CDR3 runs to 14 residues. From germline, CDR1 is LNHDA and CDR2 SQIVND (reference sequence).

The CDR3 reads CASSGTSSGASGETQYF. The CDR3 nucleotides read TGTGCCAGCAGCGGGACTAGCTCAGGGGCGTCGGGGGAGACCCAGTACTTC. This chain uses TRBV9 with TRBJ2-5; 8 bases are shared with TRBD2. CDR3 size: 17 residues. Trimming removed 3 bases from V and 5 bases from J; junction bases left unmatched: 15. Germline V CDR1 and CDR2: SGDLS, YYNGEE. Complete variable domain (other parts from reference TRBV9 and TRBJ2-5): DSGVTQTPKHLITATGQRVTLRCSPRSGDLSVYWYQQSLDQGLQFLIQYYNGEERAKGNILERFSAQQFPDLHSELNLSSLELGDSALYFCASSGTSSGASGETQYFGPGTRLLVL.

The rearrangement uses TRBV7-2 and TRBJ2-1; TRBD2 is a possible D gene (5 bases). The CDR3 totals 18 residues. The V end was cut by 4 bases, the J end by 0 bases, with 19 bases between. The V gene's germline CDR1 is SGHTA and CDR2 FQGNSA. The CDR3 DNA sequence: TGTGCCAGCAGCTCCCTTCGGGGATATCACCACTCCTACAATGAGCAGTTCTTC. It specifies CASSSLRGYHHSYNEQFF.

The rearrangement joins TRBV27 to TRBJ1-2; D ambiguous. The CDR3 is 14 residues long. Germline loops: CDR1 MNHEY, CDR2 SMNVEV (reference sequence). V lost 8 bases and J 0 bases, leaving 13 bases between the germline ends. This CDR3 is CASWPKGSNYGYTF. In DNA form, the CDR3 reads TGTGCCAGCTGGCCGAAGGGTTCTAACTATGGCTACACCTTC.

The V gene is TRBV29-1, the J gene TRBJ2-3, with D tentatively TRBD1 (6 bases). The V and J ends lost 5 bases and 3 bases respectively, with 15 bases between them. The germline gives CDR1 SQVTM, CDR2 ANQGSEA. This CDR3 contains 14 residues. In nucleotides, the CDR3 is TGCAGCGTTAACCTGGACAGACTGACAGATACGCAGTATTTT. Its protein product is CSVNLDRLTDTQYF.

J is TRBJ1-2 and V is TRBV7-6, with D possibly TRBD1 on 5 matching bases. The V end lost 1 base, the J end lost 8 bases, and 8 bases lay between the germline ends. The CDR3 is 12 amino acids. Germline loops: CDR1 SGHVS, CDR2 FNYEAQ. The CDR3 is CASSLGGNGYTF. CDR3 sequence (DNA): TGTGCCAGCAGCTTAGGGGGCAACGGCTACACCTTC.

The V and J genes are TRBV11-2 and TRBJ1-3, with 8 bases that match TRBD1. The J segment lost 4 bases and the V segment lost 4 bases, leaving 9 bases of the junction unmatched. The CDR3 spans 16 residues. Germline CDR1 SGHAT, CDR2 FQNNGV. This CDR3 is CASSSRQGARGNTIYF. The CDR3 DNA reads as TGTGCCAGCAGCTCTCGCCAGGGGGCGCGCGGAAACACCATATATTTT.

This clone was detected only once. This rearrangement joins TRBV5-1 to TRBJ1-2, with D possibly being TRBD1 (6 bases). The germline gives CDR1 SGHRS, CDR2 YFSETQ. This CDR3 comprises 17 residues. With 4 bases removed from V and 0 bases from J, the gap between germline ends came to 19 bases. In nucleotides, the CDR3 is TGCGCCAGCAGCCCTGACCCGGACAGACTAGCTAACTATGGCTACACCTTC. Its translation is CASSPDPDRLANYGYTF.

Only a few counts were recorded for this clone. This chain connects TRBV5-6 to TRBJ1-2; the match to TRBD1 covers 7 bases. Unmatched junction bases numbered 5, after V lost 1 base and J lost 14 bases. Germline CDR1 SGHDT, CDR2 YYEEEE. The CDR3 runs 11 residues. CDR3 bases: TGTGCCAGCAGCTTGTTAGGGACAGCAACCTTC. Encoded protein: CASSLLGTATF.

The rearrangement links TRBV18 to TRBJ1-2, with 7 nucleotides matching TRBD1. V was clipped by 6 bases and J by 3 bases; unmatched bases: 4. CDR1 is KGHSH and CDR2 is LQKENI in the germline V gene. There are 13 residues in the CDR3. CDR3 in amino acids: CASSGQTDYGYTF. The CDR3 DNA reads TGTGCCAGCTCGGGACAGACTGACTATGGCTACACCTTC.

This clone was seen only once. J is TRBJ2-7 and V is TRBV6-6; possibly TRBD1 for D (5 bases). V lost 5 bases and J lost 1, with 9 bases in between. Germline-derived CDR1 and CDR2 are MNHNY and SVGAGI (reference sequence). The CDR3 is made up of 13 amino acids. The DNA for the CDR3 is TGTGCCAGCAGTCAACGACAGTCCTACGAGCAGTACTTC. This translates into CASSQRQSYEQYF.

The chain links TRBV11-2 to TRBJ2-5; D not certain. The ends were cut back, 2 bases at V and 4 bases at J, with 11 bases in the middle. Germline V CDR1 and CDR2: SGHAT, FQNNGV. CDR3 length: 14 amino acids. CDR3 DNA sequence: TGTGCCAGCAGCTTATTGACCTTAGGAGAGACCCAGTACTTC. This codes for CASSLLTLGETQYF.

V is TRBV5-6 and J is TRBJ2-5; D is tentatively TRBD1 or TRBD2 (5 bases each). CDR1 SGHDT and CDR2 YYEEEE come from the germline V gene. The V gene lost 3 bases and the J gene lost 7 bases, with 19 bases spanning the gap. CDR3 length equals 15 residues. This chain's CDR3 is CASSSRTYLAGTQYF. In DNA form, the CDR3 reads TGTGCCAGCAGCTCCCGGACATACCTAGCCGGGACCCAGTACTTC.

CDR3 sequence: CASSLKLRGEQYF. In nucleotides, the CDR3 is TGTGCCAGCAGCTTAAAACTACGGGGCGAGCAGTACTTC. This chain uses TRBV11-2 with TRBJ2-7, with D tentatively TRBD2 (5 bases). The V gene's germline CDR1 is SGHAT and CDR2 FQNNGV. The CDR3 runs 13 residues. V lost 2 bases and J lost 6, with 11 bases in between.

The CDR3 DNA reads as TGCGCCAGCAGCCAAGAAGGGGGCGAGGGGCCCCAGCATTTT. As protein: CASSQEGGEGPQHF. J is TRBJ1-5 and V is TRBV4-3; 7 nucleotides align to TRBD1. J was trimmed by 9 bases and V by 0 bases; bases with no gene match: 5. This CDR3 spans 14 amino acids. Per germline, CDR1 LGHNA and CDR2 YSLEER.